Listed below are T cell receptor beta chains from one sample, sequenced in a study of blood T cells in healthy people across ages. In TCRdb, the 5' RACE reads were re-called with MiXCR into one record per CDR3 protein. Of some 1.7 million distinct CDR3 sequences listed, roughly 27% were seen once; the top ten hold 6.5% to 8.5%. The specimen sequenced was blood. The receptors come from a woman in her 30s in good health. The CDR3 runs from the conserved cysteine through the conserved F or W. Each record gives: V gene, D gene, J gene, clone size, CDR3 DNA, CDR3 protein. A D gene is named only where the DNA matches it firmly. The size field is filled for only some rows; it gives once, few, many or a size class.

V gene: TRBV2
D gene: .
J gene: TRBJ2-1
clone size: .
CDR3 DNA: TGTGCCAGCAGTGAAGCGCGAGGAATAATTCGAAACTACAATGAGCAGTTCTTC
CDR3 protein: CASSEARGIIRNYNEQFF

V gene: TRBV19
D gene: TRBD2
J gene: TRBJ2-1
clone size: few
CDR3 DNA: TGTGCCAGTAGTATTAGGGCCAGCGGGAGGGCCTCCTACAATGAGCAGTTCTTC
CDR3 protein: CASSIRASGRASYNEQFF

V gene: TRBV20-1
D gene: TRBD2
J gene: TRBJ2-5
clone size: few
CDR3 DNA: TGCAGTCCCCAGGCTAGCGGGGGCAAAGAGACCCAGTACTTC
CDR3 protein: CSPQASGGKETQYF

V gene: TRBV12-3/TRBV12-4
D gene: .
J gene: TRBJ2-3
clone size: few
CDR3 DNA: TGTGCCAGCAGGTTACAGGGACCAGATACGCAGTATTTT
CDR3 protein: CASRLQGPDTQYF

V gene: TRBV6-5
D gene: .
J gene: TRBJ1-6
clone size: .
CDR3 DNA: TGTGCCAGCAGCTCACGCGGGCCCCTCCACTTT
CDR3 protein: CASSSRGPLHF

V gene: TRBV7-9
D gene: .
J gene: TRBJ1-1
clone size: once
CDR3 DNA: TGTGCCAGCATCAGATCCGGGTCGAACACTGAAGCTTTCTTT
CDR3 protein: CASIRSGSNTEAFF

V gene: TRBV3-1
D gene: .
J gene: TRBJ2-1
clone size: .
CDR3 DNA: TGTGCCAGCAGGGATTCCTACGAGCAGTTCTTC
CDR3 protein: CASRDSYEQFF

V gene: TRBV29-1
D gene: .
J gene: TRBJ1-2
clone size: few
CDR3 DNA: TGCAGCGTTGTCCAGGAACTCTATGGCTACACCTTC
CDR3 protein: CSVVQELYGYTF

V gene: TRBV12-1
D gene: .
J gene: TRBJ2-6
clone size: .
CDR3 DNA: TGTGCCGGCAGCCTAGAGCGGGCAGGGACTTTC
CDR3 protein: CAGSLERAGTF

V gene: TRBV6-4
D gene: .
J gene: TRBJ1-2
clone size: .
CDR3 DNA: TGTGCCAGCAGGGCGGATGACCCCCCCTATGGCTACACCTTC
CDR3 protein: CASRADDPPYGYTF

V gene: TRBV5-1
D gene: .
J gene: TRBJ2-5
clone size: .
CDR3 DNA: TGCGCCAGCGGAGCTGCAGAAGAGACCCAGTACTTC
CDR3 protein: CASGAAEETQYF

V gene: TRBV9
D gene: .
J gene: TRBJ2-1
clone size: .
CDR3 DNA: TGTGCCAGCAGCGTAGCTACGGGCGGGGGCGAGCAGTTCTTC
CDR3 protein: CASSVATGGGEQFF

V gene: TRBV9
D gene: .
J gene: TRBJ2-6
clone size: many
CDR3 DNA: TGTGCCAGCAGCGTAGGAGTGACCTCTGGGGCCAACGTCCTGACTTTC
CDR3 protein: CASSVGVTSGANVLTF

V gene: TRBV7-7
D gene: TRBD2
J gene: TRBJ2-2
clone size: .
CDR3 DNA: TGTGCCAGCAGCCCCAAACCCGGACTAGCGGGGGCTTCGAACACCGGGGAGCTGTTTTTT
CDR3 protein: CASSPKPGLAGASNTGELFF

V gene: TRBV3-1
D gene: .
J gene: TRBJ2-1
clone size: .
CDR3 DNA: TGTGCCAGCAGCCCCCAACCTCTGGGCGAGCAGTTCTTC
CDR3 protein: CASSPQPLGEQFF

V gene: TRBV6-6
D gene: .
J gene: TRBJ1-1
clone size: .
CDR3 DNA: TGTGCCAGCAGTCGTCCCGGGGGATATGAAGCTTTCTTT
CDR3 protein: CASSRPGGYEAFF